Presented here are 28 T cell receptor beta chains from one specimen sequenced in a study of cytomegalovirus exposure and HLA in healthy donors. This PCR relied on a set of 60 Vbeta primers and 13 Jbeta primers. Sequencing used immunoSEQ multiplex PCR; TCRdb keeps in-frame clones, though not all of them. The data contain over 150,000 clones, 60% to 85% of them singletons. Sequenced material: PBMCs. These receptors were obtained from a man aged 25-40 years in good health and CMV-seropositive.

The rearrangement joins TRBV4-3 to TRBJ2-3; D is unresolved. The CDR3 totals 15 residues. Per the germline V gene, CDR1 is LGHNA and CDR2 is YSLEER. V was pared by 4 bases and J by 2 bases, with 13 bases between. The CDR3, as DNA: TGCGCCAGCAGCCCCCAGACGGGTACCACAGATACGCAGTATTTT. This sequence encodes CASSPQTGTTDTQYF.

The V and J genes are TRBV4-2 and TRBJ1-2; D remains ambiguous. The CDR3 contains 14 residues. V was shortened by 0 bases and J by 5 bases, with 10 bases between the two germline ends. Per the germline V gene, CDR1 is LGHNA and CDR2 is YNFKEQ. The CDR3 region has the DNA TGTGCCAGCAGCCAAGATGGGAGGCAGTATGGCTACACCTTC. This codes for CASSQDGRQYGYTF.

V and J are TRBV5-6 and TRBJ2-6, with D perhaps matching TRBD1 (5 bases). V lost 4 bases and J lost 0, with 14 bases in between. This CDR3 is 17 amino acids long. Germline CDR1 reads SGHDT; CDR2 reads YYEEEE. The CDR3 sequence: CASSPRGKISGANVLTF. The DNA of the CDR3 is TGTGCCAGCAGCCCAAGGGGAAAGATCTCTGGGGCCAACGTCCTGACTTTC.

The rearrangement joins TRBV2 to TRBJ2-3; D might be TRBD2 (6 bases). The CDR3 sequence is 13 residues long. Per the germline V gene, CDR1 is SNHLY and CDR2 is FYNNEI. V dropped 7 bases and J dropped 6 bases, with 14 bases sitting between them. CDR3 amino acids: CASKDGAGDTQYF. DNA for the CDR3: TGTGCCAGCAAGGACGGGGCGGGGGATACGCAGTATTTT.

The chain couples TRBV7-3 to TRBJ2-1, with TRBD2 as a possible D gene (6 bases). The CDR3 runs 17 residues. Germline-derived CDR1 and CDR2 are SGHTA and FQGTGA. V was clipped by 4 bases and J by 0 bases, with 16 bases between them. CDR3: CASSSLEGLPSYNEQFF. The CDR3 region has the DNA TGTGCCAGCAGCTCCCTGGAGGGGCTCCCCTCCTACAATGAGCAGTTCTTC.

The rearrangement links TRBV30 to TRBJ2-1; TRBD2 agrees at 7 bases. This CDR3 contains 14 residues. Germline assignment: CDR1 GTSNPN and CDR2 SVGIG (reference sequence). Germline trimming cut 2 bases from V and 4 bases from J; bases unmatched to any gene: 5. For the CDR3, the DNA is TGTGCCTGGAGTCTGGCTAGCGGTTACAATGAGCAGTTCTTC. It specifies CAWSLASGYNEQFF.

J is TRBJ2-5 and V is TRBV5-6; tentatively, D is TRBD1 (5 bases). The J call may be wrong; the DNA end is better matched by TRBJ2-7. CDR3 size: 15 residues. CDR1 is SGHDT, CDR2 YYEEEE, per germline. The CDR3 is CASSLGTLLTYEQYF. CDR3 DNA: TGTGCCAGCAGCTTGGGGACACTCCTCACCTACGAGCAGTACTTC.

The chain employs TRBV19 and TRBJ1-2, with D hard to call. The CDR3 consists of 13 residues. V was pared by 6 bases and J by 1 base, with 9 bases between. Germline V CDR1 and CDR2: LNHDA, SQIVND (reference sequence). In DNA form, the CDR3 reads TGTGCCAGTAGCAGCGCGGTTAACTATGGCTACACCTTC. Amino acids: CASSSAVNYGYTF. Combining the CDR3 with reference TRBV19 and TRBJ1-2 gives the whole variable domain DGGITQSPKYLFRKEGQNVTLSCEQNLNHDAMYWYRQDPGQGLRLIYYSQIVNDFQKGDIAEGYSVSREKKESFPLTVTSAQKNPTAFYLCASSSAVNYGYTFGSGTRLTVV.

The rearrangement uses TRBV7-9 and TRBJ2-2; D gene ambiguous. With 3 bases removed from V and 6 bases from J, the gap between germline ends came to 14 bases. Germline loops: CDR1 SEHNR, CDR2 FQNEAQ (reference sequence). The CDR3 is made up of 15 amino acids. CDR3 region: CASSFLLPSAGELFF. The CDR3 nucleotides are TGTGCCAGCAGCTTTTTGCTCCCCAGCGCCGGGGAGCTGTTTTTT.

V and J are TRBV4-1 and TRBJ1-3; D is perhaps TRBD1 (5 bases). Trimming took off 0 bases at V and 2 bases at J, with 8 bases between the two ends. Germline V gene lookup returns CDR1 MGHRA and CDR2 YSYEKL. This CDR3 is built from 15 residues. DNA of the CDR3: TGCGCCAGCAGCCAAGATAGGGGAACTGGAAACACCATATATTTT. The encoded protein is CASSQDRGTGNTIYF.

The chain uses TRBV6-1 and TRBJ2-7; 9 nucleotides align to TRBD2. The CDR3 has 14 residues. The V segment lost 7 bases and the J segment 1 base; nucleotides outside the gene matches: 5. The germline CDR1 and CDR2 sequences are MNHNS and SASEGT. CDR3 region: CASIKTSGSYEQYF. The CDR3 nucleotides are TGTGCCAGCATTAAGACTAGCGGATCCTACGAGCAGTACTTC.

In regard to this clone: A read error may account for a junction end that differs from germline. The chain links TRBV5-1 to TRBJ2-7; D perhaps matches TRBD2 (6 bases). The CDR3 is 15 residues long. The V gene's germline CDR1 is SGHRS and CDR2 YFSETQ. The CDR3 sequence: CASSPDPGSYYGQYF. The CDR3 DNA reads TGCGCCAGCAGCCCCGACCCCGGGAGCTACTACGGGCAGTACTTC. The variable domain in full, completed from reference TRBV5-1 and TRBJ2-7, reads KAGVTQTPRYLIKTRGQQVTLSCSPISGHRSVSWYQQTPGQGLQFLFEYFSETQRNKGNFPGRFSGRQFSNSRSEMNVSTLELGDSALYLCASSPDPGSYYGQYFGPGTRLTVT.

This clone was counted a few times. The chain couples TRBV27 to TRBJ2-3; 16 positions match TRBD2. Per the germline V gene, CDR1 is MNHEY and CDR2 is SMNVEV (reference sequence). The CDR3 contains 15 residues. V gave up 10 bases and J gave up 5 bases; unmatched junction bases: 6. In DNA, the CDR3 is TGTGCCATCGGGACTAGCGGGGGGGCGAAAGATACGCAGTATTTT. Protein sequence: CAIGTSGGAKDTQYF.

The chain combines TRBV30 with TRBJ2-3; 10 positions match TRBD1. After removal of 0 bases from V and 5 bases from J, the junction contained 8 bases not matched to a gene. The CDR3 spans 16 residues. Per germline, CDR1 GTSNPN and CDR2 SVGIG (reference sequence). CDR3 sequence: CAWSVGQGVFEDTQYF. CDR3 nucleotides: TGTGCCTGGAGTGTAGGACAGGGGGTTTTTGAAGATACGCAGTATTTT.

In this sample, this clone turned up a few times. This chain connects TRBV19 to TRBJ2-1; D may be TRBD2 (5 bases). V was shortened by 9 bases and J by 5 bases, with 20 bases between the two germline ends. Germline values: CDR1 LNHDA, CDR2 SQIVND (reference sequence). The CDR3 has 15 amino acids. The chain's CDR3 is CASRARGRVDNEQFF. The DNA of the CDR3 is TGTGCCAGCCGGGCCCGGGGAAGGGTGGACAATGAGCAGTTCTTC.

The table lists this clone with a count of one. V and J are TRBV20-1 and TRBJ1-2; the D gene is possibly TRBD1 (6 bases). Germline CDR1 reads DFQATT; CDR2 reads SNEGSKA (reference sequence). V was pared by 4 bases and J by 6 bases, with 9 bases between. The CDR3 length is 11 residues. CDR3 sequence reads: CSATTGDGYTF. The CDR3 DNA sequence: TGCAGTGCTACGACAGGTGATGGCTACACCTTC.

This chain uses TRBV14 with TRBJ1-6; D gene uncertain. The CDR3 totals 15 residues. Trimming cost V 5 bases and J 3 bases, with 11 bases left between them. Germline V gives CDR1 SGHDN, CDR2 FVKESK. The CDR3 coding sequence is TGTGCCAGCAGCGAAAGCTCGGGCTATAATTCACCCCTCCACTTT. This sequence encodes CASSESSGYNSPLHF.

DNA for the CDR3: TGTGCCAGCCGAACCCCAGGGGGCGCGCGGAACACTGAAGCTTTCTTT. This sequence encodes CASRTPGGARNTEAFF. The rearrangement uses TRBV7-9 and TRBJ1-1; 8 bases are a match to TRBD1. CDR1 is SEHNR and CDR2 is FQNEAQ in the germline V gene (reference sequence). V gave up 8 bases and J gave up 1 base; unmatched junction bases: 12. The CDR3 has 16 residues. Supplemented by reference TRBV7-9 and TRBJ1-1, the full variable domain reads DTGVSQNPRHKITKRGQNVTFRCDPISEHNRLYWYRQTLGQGPEFLTYFQNEAQLEKSRLLSDRFSAERPKGSFSTLEIQRTEQGDSAMYLCASRTPGGARNTEAFFGQGTRLTVV.

This clone was recorded once. The chain joins TRBV5-1 to TRBJ2-7; D possibly corresponds to TRBD1 (5 bases). The ends were cut back, 4 bases at V and 3 bases at J, with 8 bases in the middle. The CDR3 sequence is 12 residues long. The V gene's germline CDR1 is SGHRS and CDR2 YFSETQ. The CDR3, as DNA: TGCGCCAGCAGCCTTCAGGGCTACGAGCAGTACTTC. This codes for CASSLQGYEQYF.

This chain connects TRBV11-2 to TRBJ2-4; maybe TRBD1 (6 bases). CDR1 and CDR2 from the germline V gene are SGHAT and FQNNGV. With 7 bases removed from V and 8 bases from J, the gap between germline ends came to 9 bases. The CDR3 is 11 amino acids. The CDR3 bases are TGTGCCAGCACCGAGGGGGACATTCAGTACTTC. This codes for CASTEGDIQYF.

The V and J genes are TRBV11-2 and TRBJ1-2, with D possibly matching TRBD1 (5 bases). CDR3 size: 12 residues. From germline, CDR1 is SGHAT and CDR2 FQNNGV. Trimming removed 0 bases at V and 7 bases at J, with 6 bases between. In nucleotides, the CDR3 is TGTGCCAGCAGCTTAGACAGGGCTGGCTACACCTTC. This sequence encodes CASSLDRAGYTF.

The chain has TRBV4-1 and TRBJ2-3; D is unresolved. Trimming took off 1 base at V and 2 bases at J, with 7 bases between the two ends. Per germline, CDR1 MGHRA and CDR2 YSYEKL. The CDR3 extends over 14 amino acids. CDR3 DNA: TGCGCCAGCAGCCAAGCCCCCCACACAGATACGCAGTATTTT. It translates to CASSQAPHTDTQYF.

The gene calls are TRBV2 and TRBJ2-7, with TRBD1 as a possible D gene (6 bases). CDR3 size: 15 residues. Germline V lookup: CDR1 SNHLY, CDR2 FYNNEI. V lost 8 bases to trimming and J lost 1 base, with 18 bases between them. CDR3 protein: CASGTRQGFSYEQYF. The CDR3, as DNA: TGTGCCAGCGGAACGAGGCAGGGGTTTTCCTACGAGCAGTACTTC.

The chain employs TRBV4-1 and TRBJ1-2; D perhaps matches TRBD1 (5 bases). This CDR3 is built from 16 residues. The V and J ends lost 0 bases and 4 bases respectively, with 15 bases between them. From germline, CDR1 is MGHRA and CDR2 YSYEKL. The CDR3 coding sequence is TGCGCCAGCAGCCAAGATCGGGGGGAAGGGAGCTATGGCTACACCTTC. Amino acids: CASSQDRGEGSYGYTF.

The chain employs TRBV5-4 and TRBJ2-7; possible D gene TRBD2, 6 bases. V lost 0 bases to trimming and J lost 5 bases, with 9 bases between them. The length of the CDR3 is 13 residues. From germline, CDR1 is SGHNT and CDR2 YYREEE (reference sequence). CDR3 protein: CASSLGEADEQYF. Here the CDR3 DNA reads TGTGCCAGCAGCTTGGGGGAGGCGGACGAGCAGTACTTC. Combining the CDR3 with reference TRBV5-4 and TRBJ2-7 gives the whole variable domain ETGVTQSPTHLIKTRGQQVTLRCSSQSGHNTVSWYQQALGQGPQFIFQYYREEENGRGNFPPRFSGLQFPNYSSELNVNALELDDSALYLCASSLGEADEQYFGPGTRLTVT.

This sequence joins TRBV9 and TRBJ1-1, with TRBD1 matching 8 bases. CDR1 and CDR2 (germline): SGDLS, YYNGEE. J was trimmed by 12 bases and V by 3 bases; bases with no gene match: 7. The CDR3 is made up of 12 amino acids. CDR3 protein: CASSASDRATFF. The CDR3, as DNA: TGTGCCAGCAGCGCGTCGGACAGGGCGACTTTCTTT.

The genes are TRBV28 and TRBJ2-7, with TRBD1 as a possible D gene (9 bases). This CDR3 has 14 residues. CDR1 is MDHEN and CDR2 is SYDVKM in the germline V gene. V was cut by 8 bases and J by 6 bases, with 20 bases left in between. The CDR3 region is CASAGGQGIAEQYF. The CDR3 DNA sequence: TGTGCCAGCGCGGGGGGACAGGGAATCGCCGAGCAGTACTTC.

The genes are TRBV19 and TRBJ1-1; 11 bases agree with TRBD1. The CDR3 is 14 amino acids. Germline loops: CDR1 LNHDA, CDR2 SQIVND (reference sequence). V was clipped by 9 bases and J by 4 bases; unmatched bases: 7. The CDR3 spells CASQDRGLGTEAFF. CDR3 bases: TGTGCCAGCCAGGACAGGGGGCTGGGCACTGAAGCTTTCTTT.